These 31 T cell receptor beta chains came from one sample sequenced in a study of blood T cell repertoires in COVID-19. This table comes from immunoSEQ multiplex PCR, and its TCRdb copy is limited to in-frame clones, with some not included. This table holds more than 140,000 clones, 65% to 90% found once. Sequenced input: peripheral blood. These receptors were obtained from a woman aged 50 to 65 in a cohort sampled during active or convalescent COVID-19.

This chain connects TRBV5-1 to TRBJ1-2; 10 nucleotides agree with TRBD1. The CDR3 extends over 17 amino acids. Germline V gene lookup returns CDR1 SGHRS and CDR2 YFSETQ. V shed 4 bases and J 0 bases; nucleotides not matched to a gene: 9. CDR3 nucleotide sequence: TGCGCCAGCAGCCCGGGACAGGGGATAGGAGCTAACTATGGCTACACCTTC. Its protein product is CASSPGQGIGANYGYTF.

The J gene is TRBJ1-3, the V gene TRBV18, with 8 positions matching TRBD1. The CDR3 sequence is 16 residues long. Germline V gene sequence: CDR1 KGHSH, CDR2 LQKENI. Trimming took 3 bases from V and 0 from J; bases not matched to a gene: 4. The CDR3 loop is CASSPDRVTSGNTIYF. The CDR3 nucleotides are TGTGCCAGCTCACCGGACAGGGTAACCTCTGGAAACACCATATATTTT. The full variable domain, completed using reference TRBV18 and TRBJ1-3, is NAGVMQNPRHLVRRRGQEARLRCSPMKGHSHVYWYRQLPEEGLKFMVYLQKENIIDESGMPKERFSAEFPKEGPSILRIQQVVRGDSAAYFCASSPDRVTSGNTIYFGEGSWLTVV.

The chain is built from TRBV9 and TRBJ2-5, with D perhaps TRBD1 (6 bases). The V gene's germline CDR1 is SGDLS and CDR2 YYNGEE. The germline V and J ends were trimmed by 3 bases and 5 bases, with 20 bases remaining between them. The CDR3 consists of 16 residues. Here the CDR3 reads CASSASGVVNIETQYF. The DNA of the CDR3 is TGTGCCAGCAGCGCCTCAGGGGTAGTAAATATTGAGACCCAGTACTTC.

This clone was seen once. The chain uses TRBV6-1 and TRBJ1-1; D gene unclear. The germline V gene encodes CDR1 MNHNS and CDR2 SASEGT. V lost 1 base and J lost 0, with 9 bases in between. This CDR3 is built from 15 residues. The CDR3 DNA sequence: TGTGCCAGCAGTGAAGTGCCCAGGATGAACACTGAAGCTTTCTTT. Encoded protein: CASSEVPRMNTEAFF.

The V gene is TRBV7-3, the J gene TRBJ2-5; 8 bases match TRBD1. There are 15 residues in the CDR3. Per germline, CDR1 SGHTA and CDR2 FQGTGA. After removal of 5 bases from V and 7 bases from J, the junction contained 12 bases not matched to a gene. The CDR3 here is CASSPYGQGEATQYF. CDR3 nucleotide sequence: TGTGCCAGCAGCCCATATGGACAGGGCGAAGCGACCCAGTACTTC.

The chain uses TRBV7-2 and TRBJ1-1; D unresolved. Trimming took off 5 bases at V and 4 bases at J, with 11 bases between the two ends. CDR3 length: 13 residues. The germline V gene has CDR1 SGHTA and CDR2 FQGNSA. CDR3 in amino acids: CASSPSSVTEAFF. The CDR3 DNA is TGTGCCAGCAGCCCAAGTTCGGTCACTGAAGCTTTCTTT.

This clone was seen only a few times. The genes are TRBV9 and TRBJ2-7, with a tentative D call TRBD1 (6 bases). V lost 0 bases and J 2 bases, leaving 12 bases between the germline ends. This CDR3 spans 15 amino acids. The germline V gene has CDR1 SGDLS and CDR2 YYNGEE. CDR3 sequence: CASSVDRDPPYEQYF. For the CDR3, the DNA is TGTGCCAGCAGCGTAGACAGGGACCCCCCCTACGAGCAGTACTTC.

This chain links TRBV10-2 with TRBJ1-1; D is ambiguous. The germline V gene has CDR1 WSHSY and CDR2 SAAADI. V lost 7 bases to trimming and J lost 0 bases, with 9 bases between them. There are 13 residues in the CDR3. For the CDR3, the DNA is TGCGCCAGCACCCACGGTTTGAACACTGAAGCTTTCTTT. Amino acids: CASTHGLNTEAFF.

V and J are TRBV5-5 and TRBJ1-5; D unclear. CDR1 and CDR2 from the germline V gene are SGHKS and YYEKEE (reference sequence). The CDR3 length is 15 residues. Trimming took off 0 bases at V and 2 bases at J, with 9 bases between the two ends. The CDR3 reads CASSLGFGGNQPQHF. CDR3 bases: TGTGCCAGCAGCTTGGGTTTCGGGGGCAATCAGCCCCAGCATTTT.

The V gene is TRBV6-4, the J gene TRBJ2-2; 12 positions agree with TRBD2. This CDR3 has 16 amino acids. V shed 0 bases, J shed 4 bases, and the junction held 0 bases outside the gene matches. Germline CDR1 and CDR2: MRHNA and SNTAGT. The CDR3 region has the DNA TGTGCCAGCAGTGACTCGACTAGCGGGGGCACCGGGGAGCTGTTTTTT. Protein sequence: CASSDSTSGGTGELFF.

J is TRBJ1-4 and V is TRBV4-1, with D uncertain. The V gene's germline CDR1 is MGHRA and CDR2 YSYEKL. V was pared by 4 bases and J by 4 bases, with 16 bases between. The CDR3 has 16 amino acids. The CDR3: CASSPVGGRINEKLFF. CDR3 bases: TGCGCCAGCAGCCCAGTGGGAGGGAGGATTAATGAAAAACTGTTTTTT.

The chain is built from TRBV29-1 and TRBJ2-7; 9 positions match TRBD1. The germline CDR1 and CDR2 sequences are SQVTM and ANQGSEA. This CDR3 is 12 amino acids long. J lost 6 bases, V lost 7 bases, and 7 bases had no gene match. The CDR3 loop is CSAGQGFSEQYF. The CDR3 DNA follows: TGCAGCGCCGGACAGGGGTTCTCCGAGCAGTACTTC.

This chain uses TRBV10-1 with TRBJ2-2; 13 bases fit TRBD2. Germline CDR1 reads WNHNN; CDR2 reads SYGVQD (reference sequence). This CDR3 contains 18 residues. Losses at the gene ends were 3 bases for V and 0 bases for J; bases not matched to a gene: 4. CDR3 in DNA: TGCGCCAGCAGTGATTTAACTAGCGGGGGGGCGAACACCGGGGAGCTGTTTTTT. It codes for CASSDLTSGGANTGELFF.

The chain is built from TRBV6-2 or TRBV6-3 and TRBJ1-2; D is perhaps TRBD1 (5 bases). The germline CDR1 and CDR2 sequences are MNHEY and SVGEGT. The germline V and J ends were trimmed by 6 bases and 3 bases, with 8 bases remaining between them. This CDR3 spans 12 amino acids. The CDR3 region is CASSEGDYGYTF. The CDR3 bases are TGTGCCAGCAGCGAAGGGGACTATGGCTACACCTTC.

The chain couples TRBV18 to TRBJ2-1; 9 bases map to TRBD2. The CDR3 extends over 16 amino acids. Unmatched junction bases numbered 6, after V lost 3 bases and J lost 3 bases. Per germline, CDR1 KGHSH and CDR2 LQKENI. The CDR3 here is CASSPPSGAIYNEQFF. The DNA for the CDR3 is TGTGCCAGCTCACCGCCTAGCGGGGCAATCTACAATGAGCAGTTCTTC.

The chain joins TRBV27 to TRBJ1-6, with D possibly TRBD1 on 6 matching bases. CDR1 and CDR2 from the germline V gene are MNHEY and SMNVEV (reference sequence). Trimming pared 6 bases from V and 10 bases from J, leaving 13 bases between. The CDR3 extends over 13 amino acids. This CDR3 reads CASRPGGRSPLHF. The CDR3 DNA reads TGTGCCAGCAGACCTGGGGGCCGGTCACCCCTCCACTTT.

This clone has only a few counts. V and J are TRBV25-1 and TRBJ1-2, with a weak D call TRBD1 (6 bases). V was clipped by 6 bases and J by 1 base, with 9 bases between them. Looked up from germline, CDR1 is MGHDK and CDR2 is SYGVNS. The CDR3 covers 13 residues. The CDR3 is CASRGQLNYGYTF. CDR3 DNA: TGTGCCAGCAGAGGACAGCTTAACTATGGCTACACCTTC.

CDR3: CASSVGNVVAGDQQETQYF. The CDR3 nucleotides read TGTGCCAGCAGCGTAGGAAATGTGGTAGCGGGGGACCAACAAGAGACCCAGTACTTC. V is TRBV9 and J is TRBJ2-5; 9 bases fit TRBD2. The CDR3 runs 19 residues. From germline, CDR1 is SGDLS and CDR2 YYNGEE. V lost 0 bases and J lost 2; bases outside the gene matches: 14.

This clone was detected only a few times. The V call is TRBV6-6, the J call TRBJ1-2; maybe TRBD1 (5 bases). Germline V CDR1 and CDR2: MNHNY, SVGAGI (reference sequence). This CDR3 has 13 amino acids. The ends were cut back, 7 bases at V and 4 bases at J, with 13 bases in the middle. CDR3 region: CASKAGTFYGYTF. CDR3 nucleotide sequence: TGTGCCAGCAAGGCAGGGACTTTCTATGGCTACACCTTC.

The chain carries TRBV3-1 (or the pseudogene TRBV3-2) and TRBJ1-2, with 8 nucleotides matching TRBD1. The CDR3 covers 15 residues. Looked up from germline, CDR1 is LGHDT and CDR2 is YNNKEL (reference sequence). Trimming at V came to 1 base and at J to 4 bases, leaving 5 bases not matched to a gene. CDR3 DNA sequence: TGTGCCAGCAGCCAAGGGACAGGGTTCGGCTATGGCTACACCTTC. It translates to CASSQGTGFGYGYTF.

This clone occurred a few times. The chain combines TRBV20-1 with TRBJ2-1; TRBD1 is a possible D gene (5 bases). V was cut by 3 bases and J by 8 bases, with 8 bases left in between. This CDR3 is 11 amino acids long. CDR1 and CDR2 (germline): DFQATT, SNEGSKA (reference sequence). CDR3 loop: CSASRADEQFF. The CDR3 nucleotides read TGCAGTGCTAGCAGGGCGGATGAGCAGTTCTTC.

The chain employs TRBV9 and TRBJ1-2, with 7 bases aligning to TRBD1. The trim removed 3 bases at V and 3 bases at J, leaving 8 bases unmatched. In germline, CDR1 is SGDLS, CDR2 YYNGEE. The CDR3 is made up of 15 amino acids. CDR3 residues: CASSAQTGFDYGYTF. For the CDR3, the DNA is TGTGCCAGCAGCGCTCAGACAGGGTTCGACTATGGCTACACCTTC. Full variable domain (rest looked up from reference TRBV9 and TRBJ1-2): DSGVTQTPKHLITATGQRVTLRCSPRSGDLSVYWYQQSLDQGLQFLIQYYNGEERAKGNILERFSAQQFPDLHSELNLSSLELGDSALYFCASSAQTGFDYGYTFGSGTRLTVV.

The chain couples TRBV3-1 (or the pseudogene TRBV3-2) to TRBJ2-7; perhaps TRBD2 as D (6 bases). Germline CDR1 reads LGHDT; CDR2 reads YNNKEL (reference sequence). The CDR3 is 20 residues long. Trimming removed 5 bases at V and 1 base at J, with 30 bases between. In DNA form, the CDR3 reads TGTGCCAGCAGCGCCTGGAGCTATCATGGTAAAGGCGGGGCTTCCTACGAGCAGTACTTC. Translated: CASSAWSYHGKGGASYEQYF.

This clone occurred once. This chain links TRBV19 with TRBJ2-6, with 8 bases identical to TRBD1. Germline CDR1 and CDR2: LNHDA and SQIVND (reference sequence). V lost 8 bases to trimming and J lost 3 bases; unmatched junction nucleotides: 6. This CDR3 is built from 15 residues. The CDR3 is CASAQGALGANVLTF. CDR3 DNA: TGTGCCAGTGCTCAGGGGGCGCTTGGGGCCAACGTCCTGACTTTC.

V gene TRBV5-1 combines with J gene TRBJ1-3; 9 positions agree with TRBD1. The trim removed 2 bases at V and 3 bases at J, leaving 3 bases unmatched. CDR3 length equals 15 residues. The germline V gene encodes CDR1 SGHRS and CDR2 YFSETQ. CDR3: CASSLQGANGNTIYF. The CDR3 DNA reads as TGCGCCAGCAGCTTACAGGGGGCCAATGGAAACACCATATATTTT. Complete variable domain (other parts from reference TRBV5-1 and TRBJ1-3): KAGVTQTPRYLIKTRGQQVTLSCSPISGHRSVSWYQQTPGQGLQFLFEYFSETQRNKGNFPGRFSGRQFSNSRSEMNVSTLELGDSALYLCASSLQGANGNTIYFGEGSWLTVV.

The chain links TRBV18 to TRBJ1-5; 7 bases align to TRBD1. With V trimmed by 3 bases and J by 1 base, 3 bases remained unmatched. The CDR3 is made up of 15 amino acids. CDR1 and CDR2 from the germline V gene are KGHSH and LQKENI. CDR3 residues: CASSPLGGSNQPQHF. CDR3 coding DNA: TGTGCCAGCTCACCCCTAGGGGGCAGCAATCAGCCCCAGCATTTT.

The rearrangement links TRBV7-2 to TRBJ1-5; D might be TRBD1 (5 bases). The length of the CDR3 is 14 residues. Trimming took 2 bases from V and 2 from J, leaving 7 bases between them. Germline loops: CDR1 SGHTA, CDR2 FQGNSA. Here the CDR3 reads CASSLRGGNQPQHF. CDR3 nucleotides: TGTGCCAGCAGCTTAAGGGGTGGCAATCAGCCCCAGCATTTT.

DNA for the CDR3: TGCAGTGCTAGTGACACTTCAAACACTGAAGCTTTCTTT. Translation: CSASDTSNTEAFF. The chain employs TRBV20-1 and TRBJ1-1, with no clear D. From germline, CDR1 is DFQATT and CDR2 SNEGSKA (reference sequence). CDR3 length: 13 amino acids. Trimming left V 3 bases short and J 2 bases short, with 10 bases between.

CDR3 sequence (DNA): TGTGCCAGTAGTGCCGAAATAGCGGGGGGGCTCTCTGGGGCCAACGTCCTGACTTTC. Amino acids: CASSAEIAGGLSGANVLTF. V is TRBV19 and J is TRBJ2-6; TRBD2 matches 11 bases. CDR3 length: 19 residues. Germline trimming cut 5 bases from V and 0 bases from J; bases unmatched to any gene: 9. Germline V lookup: CDR1 LNHDA, CDR2 SQIVND (reference sequence).

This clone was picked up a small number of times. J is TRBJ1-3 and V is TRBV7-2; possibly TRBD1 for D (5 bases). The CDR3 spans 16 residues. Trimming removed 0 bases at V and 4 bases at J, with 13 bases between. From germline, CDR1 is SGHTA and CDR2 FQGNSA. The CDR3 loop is CASSLATSGLGNTIYF. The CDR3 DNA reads TGTGCCAGCAGCTTAGCAACTTCAGGGTTAGGAAACACCATATATTTT.

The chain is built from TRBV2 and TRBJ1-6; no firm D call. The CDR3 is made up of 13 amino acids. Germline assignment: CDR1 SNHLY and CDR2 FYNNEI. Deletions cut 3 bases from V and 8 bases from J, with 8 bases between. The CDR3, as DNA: TGTGCCAGCAGTGAGAGGAGTGATTCACCCCTCCACTTT. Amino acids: CASSERSDSPLHF.